This T cell receptor beta chain was captured in a study of spatial heterogeneity in lung cancer. Study information: Consistent detection of more beta-chain than alpha-chain sequences was observed.

CDR1 and CDR2 (germline): SQVTM, ANQGSEA. V was shortened by 4 bases and J by 1 base, with 10 bases between the two germline ends. This CDR3 comprises 13 residues. The sample holds many counts of this clonotype. Time point described: sample taken at primary tumor resection. Whole RNA obtained from tumor, nontumor lung or frozen PBMC underwent sequencing without sorting. From the 5' RACE reads, TCRdb called clonotypes with MiXCR, one entry per CDR3 protein. The sample holds under 100,000 distinct CDR3 sequences, around 9% seen once. The source is a male donor with early-stage non-small cell lung cancer. Sequencing used PBMCs, obtained at surgery. This sequence joins TRBV29-1 and TRBJ1-2; D gene ambiguous. The CDR3 loop reads CSVVLGINYGYTF. The DNA of the CDR3 is TGCAGCGTTGTATTGGGTATTAACTATGGCTACACCTTC.